The 7 T cell receptor beta chains listed next were all sequenced from one sample in a study of early T cells in non-severe SARS-CoV-2 infection. In TCRdb, the 5' RACE reads were re-called with MiXCR into one record per CDR3 protein. The data hold tens of thousands of distinct CDR3 sequences, with 5.5% to 6.5% observed a single time. Sequenced: whole blood. All receptors derive from an adult who was a healthcare worker with PCR-confirmed SARS-CoV-2 infection or an uninfected control (not recorded which).

This clonotype has only a few counts. The gene calls are TRBV5-6 and TRBJ2-1, with 7 positions matching TRBD1. The V gene's germline CDR1 is SGHDT and CDR2 YYEEEE. The ends lost 4 bases at V and 3 bases at J; junction bases unmatched: 10. The CDR3 length is 16 residues. This CDR3 is CASSLGQRKVYNEQFF. CDR3 DNA: TGTGCCAGCAGCCTGGGACAGCGGAAGGTCTACAATGAGCAGTTCTTC.

This clonotype turned up a few times. This chain uses TRBV27 with TRBJ2-7; 8 nucleotides match TRBD1. Germline V gene sequence: CDR1 MNHEY, CDR2 SMNVEV (reference sequence). The CDR3 has 15 residues. The V gene end was trimmed by 5 bases and the J gene end by 5 bases; junction bases not matched to a gene: 11. The DNA of the CDR3 is TGTGCCAGCAGTAACAGGACAGGGATCAAGGACGAGCAGTACTTC. Its translation is CASSNRTGIKDEQYF.

This clonotype was recorded at least ten times. The chain employs TRBV9 and TRBJ2-7; the match to TRBD1 covers 9 bases. The CDR3 length is 13 residues. The V gene end was trimmed by 3 bases and the J gene end by 4 bases; junction bases not matched to a gene: 2. Germline values: CDR1 SGDLS, CDR2 YYNGEE. The CDR3 sequence: CASSADRGYEQYF. The CDR3 DNA follows: TGTGCCAGCAGCGCGGACAGGGGTTACGAGCAGTACTTC. The entire variable domain, with the rest obtained from reference TRBV9 and TRBJ2-7, is as follows: DSGVTQTPKHLITATGQRVTLRCSPRSGDLSVYWYQQSLDQGLQFLIQYYNGEERAKGNILERFSAQQFPDLHSELNLSSLELGDSALYFCASSADRGYEQYFGPGTRLTVT.

A remark on this clonotype: This may be a read error, as it is one base from a much larger clone. J is TRBJ2-3 and V is TRBV6-6; no reliable D call. The CDR3 consists of 16 residues. Germline CDR1 and CDR2: MNHNY and SVGAGI (reference sequence). V was trimmed by 2 bases and J by 5 bases, leaving 17 bases between them. The CDR3 loop is CASSYLGRGIIDTQYF. The CDR3 DNA sequence: TGTGCCAGCAGTTACCTGGGCCGAGGAATTATAGATACGCAGTATTTT.

Worth noting for this clonotype: A read error may be the cause here, since a much bigger clone is one base away. The gene calls are TRBV6-6 and TRBJ1-1, with TRBD1 identical over 7 bases. The germline V gene encodes CDR1 MNHNY and CDR2 SVGAGI (reference sequence). Trimming removed 5 bases from V and 2 bases from J; junction bases left unmatched: 8. This CDR3 has 15 amino acids. The CDR3 DNA reads TGTGCCAGCAGTACCGTGACAGGGACAAACACTGAAGCTTTCTTT. The encoded protein is CASSTVTGTNTEAFF.

This clonotype was counted between two and nine times. The chain uses TRBV12-3 or TRBV12-4 and TRBJ1-1; D unresolved. Trimming removed 4 bases from V and 0 bases from J, with 9 bases in between. The CDR3 loop spans 14 amino acids. The CDR3 region is CASSSLRVNTEAFF. The DNA of the CDR3 is TGTGCCAGCAGTTCACTCCGGGTGAACACTGAAGCTTTCTTT.

This clonotype was seen a handful of times. The chain carries TRBV27 and TRBJ2-3; D gene unclear. The V gene's germline CDR1 is MNHEY and CDR2 SMNVEV (reference sequence). The V and J ends lost 3 bases and 2 bases respectively, with 6 bases between them. The CDR3 consists of 13 residues. The CDR3 DNA is TGTGCCAGCAGTTTGTGGATCACAGATACGCAGTATTTT. Its protein product is CASSLWITDTQYF.